A selection of T cell receptor beta chains follows, all from one sample in a study of CD8 T cells in Susac syndrome. TCRdb passed the immunoSEQ multiplex PCR reads through MiXCR, listing each CDR3 protein once. The data contain under 250,000 distinct CDR3 sequences, about 94% of them singletons. Sequenced sample: CD4+ T cells from PBMCs. The source of these receptors is a human donor with Susac syndrome. The CDR3 runs from the conserved cysteine through the conserved F or W. Each record gives: V gene, D gene, J gene, clone size, CDR3 protein, CDR3 DNA. A D gene is named only where the DNA matches it firmly. Rows give clone size only sometimes, using once, few, many, or a class for an expanded clone.

v_gene: TRBV24-1
d_gene: NA
j_gene: TRBJ2-5
abundance: NA
CDR3aa: CATSDSRPSGETQYF
CDR3nt: TGTGCCACCAGTGATTCCCGACCGTCTGGGGAGACCCAGTACTTC

v_gene: TRBV15
d_gene: NA
j_gene: TRBJ1-5
abundance: once
CDR3aa: CATSRQGDQPQHF
CDR3nt: TGTGCCACCAGCAGGCAGGGCGATCAGCCCCAGCATTTT

v_gene: TRBV15
d_gene: TRBD1
j_gene: TRBJ1-2
abundance: NA
CDR3aa: CATSVRPGTGSGYTF
CDR3nt: TGTGCCACCAGCGTCCGGCCCGGGACAGGTTCTGGCTACACCTTC

v_gene: TRBV30
d_gene: NA
j_gene: TRBJ1-3
abundance: NA
CDR3aa: CAGRGSGNTIYF
CDR3nt: TGTGCCGGCAGGGGCTCTGGAAACACCATATATTTT

v_gene: TRBV20-1
d_gene: NA
j_gene: TRBJ2-6
abundance: NA
CDR3aa: CSAAQTGFSSGANVLTF
CDR3nt: TGCAGTGCTGCGCAGACAGGATTCTCCTCTGGGGCCAACGTCCTGACTTTC

v_gene: TRBV28
d_gene: TRBD1
j_gene: TRBJ1-6
abundance: NA
CDR3aa: CASSQTGGNSPLHF
CDR3nt: TGTGCCAGCAGTCAGACAGGGGGAAATTCACCCCTCCACTTT

v_gene: TRBV7-9
d_gene: NA
j_gene: TRBJ2-5
abundance: NA
CDR3aa: CASRYGGETQYF
CDR3nt: TGTGCCAGCAGGTACGGCGGGGAGACCCAGTACTTC

v_gene: TRBV30
d_gene: TRBD1
j_gene: TRBJ2-7
abundance: NA
CDR3aa: CAWTRGQYAYEQYF
CDR3nt: TGTGCCTGGACTAGGGGACAGTACGCTTACGAGCAGTACTTC

v_gene: TRBV9
d_gene: TRBD1
j_gene: TRBJ1-2
abundance: NA
CDR3aa: CASSVTPTDRGVDYTF
CDR3nt: TGTGCCAGCAGCGTGACCCCAACGGACAGGGGGGTCGACTACACCTTC

v_gene: TRBV20-1
d_gene: NA
j_gene: TRBJ1-5
abundance: NA
CDR3aa: CSARQGMPNQPQHF
CDR3nt: TGCAGTGCTAGACAGGGTATGCCCAATCAGCCCCAGCATTTT

v_gene: TRBV6-5
d_gene: NA
j_gene: TRBJ1-4
abundance: NA
CDR3aa: CASSYAGDNEKLFF
CDR3nt: TGTGCCAGCAGTTACGCGGGGGATAACGAAAAACTGTTTTTT

v_gene: TRBV20-1
d_gene: TRBD1
j_gene: TRBJ1-2
abundance: NA
CDR3aa: CSARELGGTGPGYTF
CDR3nt: TGCAGTGCGCGGGAACTAGGGGGGACAGGGCCTGGCTACACCTTC

v_gene: TRBV5-1
d_gene: NA
j_gene: TRBJ1-4
abundance: NA
CDR3aa: CASQGEPNEKLFF
CDR3nt: TGCGCCAGCCAAGGGGAGCCTAATGAAAAACTGTTTTTT

v_gene: TRBV5-1
d_gene: TRBD1
j_gene: TRBJ2-7
abundance: NA
CDR3aa: CASSLTPGTDSYEQYF
CDR3nt: TGCGCCAGCAGCTTGACGCCTGGGACAGACTCCTACGAGCAGTACTTC

v_gene: TRBV4-1
d_gene: TRBD1
j_gene: TRBJ2-2
abundance: NA
CDR3aa: CASSRPTGTGETTGELFF
CDR3nt: TGCGCCAGCAGCCGACCCACCGGGACAGGGGAGACCACCGGGGAGCTGTTTTTT

v_gene: TRBV29-1
d_gene: NA
j_gene: TRBJ2-2
abundance: NA
CDR3aa: CSVQTRGFSGELFF
CDR3nt: TGCAGCGTCCAGACCCGAGGGTTTTCCGGGGAGCTGTTTTTT

v_gene: TRBV12-3/TRBV12-4
d_gene: NA
j_gene: TRBJ2-7
abundance: NA
CDR3aa: CASSLVSGDSYEQYF
CDR3nt: TGTGCCAGCAGTTTAGTATCCGGGGACTCCTACGAGCAGTACTTC

v_gene: TRBV7-9
d_gene: TRBD1
j_gene: TRBJ1-2
abundance: once
CDR3aa: CASSLPRDSSGGYTF
CDR3nt: TGTGCCAGCAGCTTACCTCGGGACAGTTCAGGTGGCTACACCTTC

v_gene: TRBV5-6
d_gene: TRBD1
j_gene: TRBJ1-1
abundance: NA
CDR3aa: CASSLPRTGRLLTEAFF
CDR3nt: TGTGCCAGCAGCCTACCGCGGACAGGGCGGCTACTCACTGAAGCTTTCTTT

v_gene: TRBV20-1
d_gene: TRBD1
j_gene: TRBJ2-4
abundance: NA
CDR3aa: CSATGEMVKNIQYF
CDR3nt: TGCAGTGCAACAGGGGAAATGGTCAAAAACATTCAGTACTTC

v_gene: TRBV20-1
d_gene: NA
j_gene: TRBJ1-2
abundance: NA
CDR3aa: CSARFAGLYGYTF
CDR3nt: TGCAGTGCTAGATTTGCAGGGCTCTATGGCTACACCTTC

v_gene: TRBV5-1
d_gene: NA
j_gene: TRBJ1-1
abundance: NA
CDR3aa: CASSFQKGFENTEAFF
CDR3nt: TGCGCCAGCAGCTTCCAGAAGGGCTTCGAGAACACTGAAGCTTTCTTT

v_gene: TRBV3-1
d_gene: NA
j_gene: TRBJ2-7
abundance: NA
CDR3aa: CASSQDPGGNEQYF
CDR3nt: TGTGCCAGCAGCCAAGATCCCGGGGGCAACGAGCAGTACTTC

v_gene: TRBV7-2
d_gene: NA
j_gene: TRBJ2-4
abundance: once
CDR3aa: CASSLGQYSENIQYF
CDR3nt: TGTGCCAGCAGCTTAGGACAATACTCCGAAAACATTCAGTACTTC

v_gene: TRBV3-1
d_gene: NA
j_gene: TRBJ2-1
abundance: NA
CDR3aa: CASSPRRDKTNYNEQFF
CDR3nt: TGTGCCAGCAGCCCACGGAGGGACAAGACGAACTACAATGAGCAGTTCTTC

v_gene: TRBV5-1
d_gene: NA
j_gene: TRBJ1-1
abundance: NA
CDR3aa: CASSLGEGVPPNAFF
CDR3nt: TGCGCCAGCAGCTTGGGTGAGGGAGTACCGCCCAATGCTTTCTTT

v_gene: TRBV20-1
d_gene: NA
j_gene: TRBJ2-3
abundance: NA
CDR3aa: CSAMAGLIDTQYF
CDR3nt: TGCAGTGCTATGGCAGGGTTAATAGATACGCAGTATTTT

v_gene: TRBV28
d_gene: TRBD1
j_gene: TRBJ1-5
abundance: NA
CDR3aa: CASRDGQGAYQPQHF
CDR3nt: TGTGCCAGCAGGGACGGACAGGGGGCCTATCAGCCCCAGCATTTT